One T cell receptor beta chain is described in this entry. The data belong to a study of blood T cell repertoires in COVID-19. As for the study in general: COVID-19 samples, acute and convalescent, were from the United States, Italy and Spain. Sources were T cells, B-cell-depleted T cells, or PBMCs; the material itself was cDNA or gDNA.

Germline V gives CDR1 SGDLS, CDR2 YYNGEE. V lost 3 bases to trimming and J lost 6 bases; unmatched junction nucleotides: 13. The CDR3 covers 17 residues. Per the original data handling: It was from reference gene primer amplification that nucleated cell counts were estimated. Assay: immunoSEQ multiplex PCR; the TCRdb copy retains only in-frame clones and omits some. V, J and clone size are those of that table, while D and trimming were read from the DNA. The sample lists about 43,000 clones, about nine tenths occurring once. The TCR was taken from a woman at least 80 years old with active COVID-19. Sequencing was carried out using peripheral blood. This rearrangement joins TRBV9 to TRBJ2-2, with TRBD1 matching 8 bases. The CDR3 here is CASSGSWAGGASGELFF. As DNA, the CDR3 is TGTGCCAGCAGCGGGAGCTGGGCAGGGGGCGCGTCCGGGGAGCTGTTTTTT.